Listed here are 21 T cell receptor beta chains from one sample, sequenced in a study of neurological immune-mediated disorders. MiXCR was run by TCRdb on the 5' RACE reads, yielding one entry per CDR3 protein. The sample shows around 38,000 distinct CDR3 sequences, about 15% of them seen only once. Sequencing was carried out using CD4+ T cells from blood. The source of these receptors is a woman in her sixties or seventies with HTLV-1-associated myelopathy (HAM/TSP).

This clonotype was recorded many times. The J gene is TRBJ2-5, the V gene TRBV10-3; D is perhaps TRBD1 (6 bases). CDR1 and CDR2 from the germline V gene are ENHRY and SYGVKD. There are 14 residues in the CDR3. V was cut by 4 bases and J by 1 base, with 10 bases left in between. CDR3 sequence: CAISGGGAQETQYF. CDR3 nucleotide sequence: TGTGCCATCAGTGGAGGGGGAGCCCAAGAGACCCAGTACTTC.

This clonotype occurred many times. This chain connects TRBV9 to TRBJ2-7; D gene unclear. Germline values: CDR1 SGDLS, CDR2 YYNGEE. Trimming cost V 4 bases and J 2 bases, with 16 bases left between them. The CDR3 is made up of 15 amino acids. Written as DNA, the CDR3 is TGTGCCAGCAGCCCTCTCGTTGCTGGCACCTACGAGCAGTACTTC. This translates into CASSPLVAGTYEQYF.

This clonotype was counted ten times or more. The chain carries TRBV5-1 and TRBJ2-2; D assignment may be TRBD1 or TRBD2 (5 bases each). The CDR3 length is 15 residues. Germline lookup yields CDR1 SGHRS and CDR2 YFSETQ. V was clipped by 0 bases and J by 2 bases, with 8 bases between them. The CDR3 spells CASSLGGANTGELFF. The CDR3 nucleotides are TGCGCCAGCAGCTTGGGAGGGGCTAACACCGGGGAGCTGTTTTTT.

The table lists this clonotype with many counts. The CDR3 DNA is TGTGCCATCAGTGAGTTTGGGTTGGATGGCTACACCTTC. It codes for CAISEFGLDGYTF. The V call is TRBV10-3, the J call TRBJ1-2; D is ambiguous. The CDR3 runs to 13 residues. Trimming left V 1 base short and J 6 bases short, with 9 bases between. CDR1 is ENHRY and CDR2 is SYGVKD in the germline V gene.

This clonotype was found many times. The chain employs TRBV5-1 and TRBJ2-3; tentatively, D is TRBD1 (6 bases). Germline CDR1 is SGHRS and CDR2 is YFSETQ. This CDR3 comprises 13 residues. V lost 2 bases, J lost 4 bases, and 8 bases lay in between. The CDR3 loop is CASSFEGADTQYF. The CDR3 nucleotides are TGCGCCAGCAGCTTCGAGGGGGCAGATACGCAGTATTTT.

This rearrangement joins TRBV19 to TRBJ2-7, with D maybe TRBD1 (6 bases). CDR3 length: 16 amino acids. With 4 bases removed from V and 1 base from J, the gap between germline ends came to 17 bases. Germline CDR1 is LNHDA and CDR2 is SQIVND (reference sequence). The CDR3 loop reads CASSKPGKGGSYEQYF. In DNA, the CDR3 is TGTGCCAGTAGTAAGCCCGGGAAAGGGGGTTCCTACGAGCAGTACTTC.

This clonotype came up many times. The V and J genes are TRBV20-1 and TRBJ2-1, with unresolved D. The CDR3 extends over 15 amino acids. Trimming removed 1 base at V and 4 bases at J, with 14 bases between. Per germline, CDR1 DFQATT and CDR2 SNEGSKA (reference sequence). The CDR3 region has the DNA TGCAGTGCTAGAGTCCCCTCGGACGGTTACAATGAGCAGTTCTTC. Translated: CSARVPSDGYNEQFF.

This clonotype was detected many times. This sequence joins TRBV7-6 and TRBJ2-3; the match to TRBD2 covers 10 bases. J lost 2 bases, V lost 3 bases, and 2 bases had no gene match. This CDR3 spans 15 amino acids. The V gene's germline CDR1 is SGHVS and CDR2 FNYEAQ. CDR3 sequence: CASSFGLAATDTQYF. Here the CDR3 DNA reads TGTGCCAGCAGCTTCGGACTAGCGGCCACAGATACGCAGTATTTT.

By its share, this clonotype is medium-sized. As DNA, the CDR3 is TGCAGCGCCTATGCACAGGGGTTTAATGAAAAACTGTTTTTT. Amino acid sequence: CSAYAQGFNEKLFF. V gene TRBV29-1 combines with J gene TRBJ1-4; TRBD1 matches 7 bases. The CDR3 sequence is 14 residues long. V shed 7 bases and J 4 bases; nucleotides not matched to a gene: 9. Germline V gene sequence: CDR1 SQVTM, CDR2 ANQGSEA.

In its sample, this clonotype was seen once. The V call is TRBV5-1, the J call TRBJ1-1, with D unresolved. This CDR3 spans 13 amino acids. V was trimmed by 0 bases and J by 5 bases, leaving 8 bases between them. Germline V CDR1 and CDR2: SGHRS, YFSETQ. CDR3 nucleotide sequence: TGCGCCAGCAGCTTGGTATCGAGTACTGAAGCTTTCTTT. It is translated as CASSLVSSTEAFF. The full variable domain, its missing parts supplied by reference TRBV5-1 and TRBJ1-1, is KAGVTQTPRYLIKTRGQQVTLSCSPISGHRSVSWYQQTPGQGLQFLFEYFSETQRNKGNFPGRFSGRQFSNSRSEMNVSTLELGDSALYLCASSLVSSTEAFFGQGTRLTVV.

In this sample, this clonotype turned up many times. V gene TRBV12-3 or TRBV12-4 combines with J gene TRBJ2-5, with D possibly matching TRBD2 (6 bases). CDR3 length equals 14 residues. With 2 bases removed from V and 2 bases from J, the gap between germline ends came to 9 bases. The CDR3 bases are TGTGCCAGCAGTTTATTCGGGGGACAAGAGACCCAGTACTTC. Encoded protein: CASSLFGGQETQYF.

This clonotype was seen repeatedly, ten times or more. The chain combines TRBV11-2 with TRBJ1-2; D is unclear. Trimming took 8 bases from V and 7 from J, leaving 14 bases between them. In germline, CDR1 is SGHAT, CDR2 FQNNGV. CDR3 size: 12 residues. Here the CDR3 reads CASGASTFGYTF. The CDR3 nucleotides read TGTGCCAGCGGCGCTTCGACATTTGGCTACACCTTC.

This clonotype was observed at least ten times. This rearrangement joins TRBV5-1 to TRBJ1-2; TRBD1 is a possible D gene (5 bases). The CDR3 covers 16 residues. V shed 5 bases and J shed 5 bases, with 22 bases lying between them. Germline assignment: CDR1 SGHRS and CDR2 YFSETQ. The CDR3: CASRVVSDSSSYGYTF. The CDR3 DNA follows: TGCGCCAGCAGGGTAGTATCCGACAGCTCCTCTTATGGCTACACCTTC.

This clonotype was detected ten times or more. The CDR3 region is CATREYGSGETQYF. The DNA of the CDR3 is TGTGCCACCAGGGAATACGGGTCCGGAGAGACCCAGTACTTC. The chain combines TRBV3-1 with TRBJ2-5; possibly TRBD1 for D (5 bases). Germline V gene sequence: CDR1 LGHDT, CDR2 YNNKEL (reference sequence). V gave up 10 bases and J gave up 4 bases, with 19 bases separating them. The CDR3 runs to 14 residues.

This clonotype appeared many times. This chain uses TRBV12-3 or TRBV12-4 with TRBJ1-2; tentatively, D is TRBD1 (5 bases). The CDR3 contains 12 residues. V dropped 7 bases and J dropped 7 bases, with 13 bases sitting between them. CDR3 sequence reads: CASTRQTGGYTF. The CDR3 bases are TGTGCCAGCACCAGACAGACCGGTGGCTACACCTTC.

This clonotype was counted many times. The chain recombines TRBV5-1 with TRBJ1-1; no clear D. CDR1 is SGHRS, CDR2 YFSETQ, per germline. This CDR3 has 13 residues. Trimming took 0 bases from V and 3 from J, leaving 6 bases between them. The chain's CDR3 is CASSLDLDTEAFF. For the CDR3, the DNA is TGCGCCAGCAGCTTGGATCTGGACACTGAAGCTTTCTTT. The full variable domain, its missing parts supplied by reference TRBV5-1 and TRBJ1-1, is KAGVTQTPRYLIKTRGQQVTLSCSPISGHRSVSWYQQTPGQGLQFLFEYFSETQRNKGNFPGRFSGRQFSNSRSEMNVSTLELGDSALYLCASSLDLDTEAFFGQGTRLTVV.

The V and J genes are TRBV20-1 and TRBJ2-1; 7 nucleotides match TRBD1. The ends lost 6 bases at V and 12 bases at J; junction bases unmatched: 8. The CDR3 covers 11 residues. CDR1 and CDR2 (germline): DFQATT, SNEGSKA (reference sequence). CDR3 bases: TGCAGTGCCGAGGGGGCGCTGGGGCAGTTCTTC. Its translation is CSAEGALGQFF.

The sample holds a few counts of this clonotype. The chain joins TRBV5-1 to TRBJ1-2; D might be TRBD1 (6 bases). Trimming stripped 4 bases from V and 4 bases from J, with 17 bases between. The germline V gene encodes CDR1 SGHRS and CDR2 YFSETQ. The CDR3 has 15 residues. The CDR3 here is CASSPNLGQLYGYTF. The CDR3 DNA is TGCGCCAGCAGCCCGAACCTCGGACAGCTCTATGGCTACACCTTC.

This clonotype appeared many times. The chain combines TRBV20-1 with TRBJ1-6, with a weak D call TRBD1 (5 bases). V lost 4 bases to trimming and J lost 13 bases, with 20 bases between them. The CDR3 extends over 14 amino acids. Germline V lookup: CDR1 DFQATT, CDR2 SNEGSKA (reference sequence). Here the CDR3 DNA reads TGCAGTGCTAAAGTCAGTTCGAGGGGTCCTCCCCTCCACTTT. Protein sequence: CSAKVSSRGPPLHF.

This clonotype was counted ten times or more. CDR3 nucleotide sequence: TGTGCCATCAGTGATGGAGCGGGGACCTTCACAGATACGCAGTATTTT. Translating gives CAISDGAGTFTDTQYF. V is TRBV10-3 and J is TRBJ2-3, with 7 nucleotides matching TRBD2. V shed 3 bases, J shed 2 bases, and the junction held 8 bases outside the gene matches. The germline CDR1 and CDR2 sequences are ENHRY and SYGVKD. This CDR3 has 16 residues.

In its sample, this clonotype was seen many times. This chain links TRBV6-1 with TRBJ2-7; no firm D call. Per the germline V gene, CDR1 is MNHNS and CDR2 is SASEGT. CDR3 size: 13 residues. V lost 10 bases, J lost 5 bases, and 18 bases lay in between. This CDR3 is CATSWEGMNEQYF. The CDR3 coding sequence is TGTGCCACTTCCTGGGAAGGAATGAACGAGCAGTACTTC.